Included here is one T cell receptor (beta chain) sequence, with context. Data came from immunoSEQ multiplex PCR; TCRdb stores just in-frame clones and leaves some out. The sample lists approximately 320,000 clones; 90% were seen once. The source of the sample is a study of blood T cell repertoires in COVID-19. V dropped 3 bases and J dropped 1; count of bases not matched to a gene: 4. The CDR3 has 15 amino acids. Per the germline V gene, CDR1 is KGHDR and CDR2 is SFDVKD. Enrolled through a virtual design, the participants were between about 18 and 100 years of age and came from 24 US areas. What the recovered Cohort 3 donors had was two negative PCRs, clearance, or symptom resolution.

The chain uses TRBV24-1 and TRBJ2-7, with 8 bases that match TRBD2. This receptor was identified in a man aged 60-69 years who had recovered from COVID-19. Material: PBMCs or T cells enriched from blood (not recorded which). The CDR3 sequence is CATSDRSGSSYEQYF. In nucleotides, the CDR3 is TGTGCCACCAGTGATAGAAGCGGGAGTTCCTACGAGCAGTACTTC.